These 19 T cell receptor beta chains originate from one sample sequenced in a study of T cell responses to AZD1222 COVID-19 vaccine. Clones were read by immunoSEQ multiplex PCR, and TCRdb kept only the in-frame ones, dropping some. The sample has some 140,000 clones, 85% to 95% seen once; the top ten hold about 3%. The sample in question was peripheral blood, obtained on day 0 of AZD1222 vaccination. These receptors originate from an adult in good health.

The chain links TRBV5-6 to TRBJ2-7; 7 positions agree with TRBD2. With V trimmed by 2 bases and J by 4 bases, 6 bases remained unmatched. Germline V gene sequence: CDR1 SGHDT, CDR2 YYEEEE. The length of the CDR3 is 14 residues. CDR3 nucleotides: TGTGCCAGCAGCTTCGGACTAGTCGGGTACGAGCAGTACTTC. Translation gives CASSFGLVGYEQYF.

The J gene is TRBJ1-2, the V gene TRBV10-2; 7 nucleotides match TRBD1. V trimming: 6 bases; J trimming: 4 bases; junction bases outside the gene matches: 2. Per the germline V gene, CDR1 is WSHSY and CDR2 is SAAADI. The CDR3 covers 12 residues. The DNA of the CDR3 is TGCGCCAGCAGGCGGGACAGCTATGGCTACACCTTC. Its translation: CASRRDSYGYTF.

This rearrangement joins TRBV7-2 to TRBJ2-5; D unresolved. V was clipped by 2 bases and J by 2 bases, with 9 bases between them. Germline values: CDR1 SGHTA, CDR2 FQGNSA. The CDR3 runs to 14 residues. CDR3 DNA: TGTGCCAGCAGCTTATCCACCACTCAAGAGACCCAGTACTTC. It encodes CASSLSTTQETQYF.

The table lists this clone with a count of one. The chain joins TRBV6-1 to TRBJ2-3; perhaps TRBD2 as D (6 bases). V was pared by 3 bases and J by 2 bases, with 9 bases between. The CDR3 totals 14 residues. Germline values: CDR1 MNHNS, CDR2 SASEGT. CDR3 coding DNA: TGTGCCAGCAGTGATCGGGACTCCACAGATACGCAGTATTTT. This translates into CASSDRDSTDTQYF.

This chain connects TRBV7-2 to TRBJ1-2; perhaps TRBD1 as D (6 bases). The CDR3 spans 15 residues. Trimming took off 4 bases at V and 8 bases at J, with 20 bases between the two ends. Germline values: CDR1 SGHTA, CDR2 FQGNSA. DNA of the CDR3: TGTGCCAGCAGCTATGTCCCAGACAGGAAGGGAGGCTACACCTTC. This codes for CASSYVPDRKGGYTF.

The genes are TRBV2 and TRBJ1-2, with D unresolved. The CDR3 has 14 amino acids. The V and J ends lost 0 bases and 2 bases respectively, with 7 bases between them. Germline V gives CDR1 SNHLY, CDR2 FYNNEI. The CDR3: CASSEARGNYGYTF. The CDR3 DNA reads as TGTGCCAGCAGTGAAGCGCGGGGAAACTATGGCTACACCTTC.

The chain couples TRBV7-9 to TRBJ1-2; TRBD1 is a possible D gene (6 bases). Trimming took 3 bases from V and 4 from J, leaving 18 bases between them. Germline assignment: CDR1 SEHNR and CDR2 FQNEAQ (reference sequence). The CDR3 extends over 16 amino acids. Here the CDR3 DNA reads TGTGCCAGCAGCTTTGGTCGGGCGACAGGACCCTATGGCTACACCTTC. Amino acid sequence: CASSFGRATGPYGYTF.

This clone has just one count. The chain links TRBV4-2 to TRBJ2-2; no clear D gene. CDR1 and CDR2 (germline): LGHNA, YNFKEQ. Trimming removed 2 bases from V and 3 bases from J, with 7 bases in between. The CDR3 loop spans 14 amino acids. CDR3 loop: CASSQLVDTGELFF. The DNA of the CDR3 is TGTGCCAGCAGCCAACTCGTGGACACCGGGGAGCTGTTTTTT.

A single count supports this clone. The rearrangement joins TRBV5-1 to TRBJ2-2, with a weak D call TRBD1 (7 bases). V gave up 5 bases and J gave up 6 bases, with 17 bases separating them. The CDR3 is 15 amino acids. In germline, CDR1 is SGHRS, CDR2 YFSETQ. The CDR3: CASSLRGAGAGELFF. The DNA for the CDR3 is TGCGCCAGCAGTCTCAGGGGGGCTGGCGCCGGGGAGCTGTTTTTT. The full variable domain, in which reference TRBV5-1 and TRBJ2-2 provide the parts outside the CDR3, is KAGVTQTPRYLIKTRGQQVTLSCSPISGHRSVSWYQQTPGQGLQFLFEYFSETQRNKGNFPGRFSGRQFSNSRSEMNVSTLELGDSALYLCASSLRGAGAGELFFGEGSRLTVL.

The gene calls are TRBV19 and TRBJ2-2, with TRBD1 identical over 10 bases. The CDR3 is made up of 16 amino acids. Unmatched junction bases numbered 8, after V lost 4 bases and J lost 6 bases. CDR1 is LNHDA and CDR2 is SQIVND in the germline V gene (reference sequence). DNA for the CDR3: TGTGCCAGTAGTACGGGGACAGGGGTTGAACCCGGGGAGCTGTTTTTT. It codes for CASSTGTGVEPGELFF.

This chain joins TRBV5-6 and TRBJ1-1; the D gene is possibly TRBD1 (6 bases). There are 15 residues in the CDR3. Germline V gene data show CDR1 as SGHDT and CDR2 as YYEEEE. The germline V and J ends were trimmed by 0 bases and 7 bases, with 16 bases remaining between them. CDR3 region: CASSLGGQSRDEAFF. As DNA, the CDR3 is TGTGCCAGCAGCTTGGGGGGGCAGTCGAGGGATGAAGCTTTCTTT.

In its sample, this clone was seen once. The rearrangement uses TRBV6-4 and TRBJ2-1; 9 bases map to TRBD1. CDR1 and CDR2 (germline): MRHNA, SNTAGT. V lost 2 bases to trimming and J lost 8 bases; unmatched junction nucleotides: 7. The CDR3 length is 15 residues. CDR3 sequence reads: CASSDTPGQGDEQFF. Here the CDR3 DNA reads TGTGCCAGCAGTGACACTCCGGGACAGGGCGATGAGCAGTTCTTC.

J is TRBJ1-5 and V is TRBV28, with 7 bases lining up with TRBD1. From germline, CDR1 is MDHEN and CDR2 SYDVKM. The V gene end was trimmed by 6 bases and the J gene end by 6 bases; junction bases not matched to a gene: 5. This CDR3 spans 13 amino acids. The CDR3, as DNA: TGTGCCAGCAGCCGGACAGGCGGTCAGCCCCAGCATTTT. Translating gives CASSRTGGQPQHF.

The V and J genes are TRBV25-1 and TRBJ2-7; the D gene is possibly TRBD1 (6 bases). The CDR3 contains 11 residues. The germline V and J ends were trimmed by 6 bases and 3 bases, with 6 bases remaining between them. Germline lookup yields CDR1 MGHDK and CDR2 SYGVNS. CDR3 in amino acids: CASRGHYEQYF. As DNA, the CDR3 is TGTGCCAGCAGGGGACACTACGAGCAGTACTTC.

V gene TRBV9 combines with J gene TRBJ1-4; D gene ambiguous. Germline loops: CDR1 SGDLS, CDR2 YYNGEE. The CDR3 totals 15 residues. The V and J ends lost 3 bases and 8 bases respectively, with 17 bases between them. The CDR3 reads CASSAPSFRGEKLFF. CDR3 sequence (DNA): TGTGCCAGCAGCGCCCCCTCTTTCCGGGGAGAAAAACTGTTTTTT.

This sequence joins TRBV7-9 and TRBJ1-1; 7 nucleotides line up with TRBD1. V shed 4 bases and J 7 bases; nucleotides not matched to a gene: 6. The germline V gene encodes CDR1 SEHNR and CDR2 FQNEAQ (reference sequence). This CDR3 comprises 13 residues. The CDR3 DNA reads TGTGCCAGCAGCTGGCGTGGACAGGATGAAGCTTTCTTT. This gives the protein CASSWRGQDEAFF. The full variable domain, rest sourced from reference TRBV7-9 and TRBJ1-1, is DTGVSQNPRHKITKRGQNVTFRCDPISEHNRLYWYRQTLGQGPEFLTYFQNEAQLEKSRLLSDRFSAERPKGSFSTLEIQRTEQGDSAMYLCASSWRGQDEAFFGQGTRLTVV.

The rearrangement joins TRBV19 to TRBJ2-5; 8 nucleotides match TRBD2. V gave up 5 bases and J gave up 5 bases; unmatched junction bases: 4. The CDR3 contains 13 residues. Germline V gene data show CDR1 as LNHDA and CDR2 as SQIVND (reference sequence). The DNA of the CDR3 is TGTGCCAGTAGTGGGCGACTAGCGGAGACCCAGTACTTC. Its translation: CASSGRLAETQYF. Based on the CDR3 plus reference TRBV19 and TRBJ2-5, the full variable domain is DGGITQSPKYLFRKEGQNVTLSCEQNLNHDAMYWYRQDPGQGLRLIYYSQIVNDFQKGDIAEGYSVSREKKESFPLTVTSAQKNPTAFYLCASSGRLAETQYFGPGTRLLVL.

The V gene is TRBV2, the J gene TRBJ1-1; D is unclear. The CDR3 has 12 amino acids. Trimming left V 10 bases short and J 2 bases short, with 11 bases between. Germline CDR1 and CDR2: SNHLY and FYNNEI. CDR3 bases: TGTGCCACCTCTGACGGTAACACTGAAGCTTTCTTT. This codes for CATSDGNTEAFF.

This chain links TRBV20-1 with TRBJ1-1, with D perhaps TRBD1 (5 bases). The CDR3 spans 12 residues. Trimming left V 3 bases short and J 10 bases short, with 15 bases between. Germline CDR1 DFQATT, CDR2 SNEGSKA (reference sequence). CDR3 sequence (DNA): TGCAGTGCTAGTGGACACTGGCAAGCAGCTTTCTTT. Translating gives CSASGHWQAAFF.